This TCR beta chain was identified during a study of STAT5B mutations in CD4+ large granular lymphocyte leukemia. The overall study: Healthy donors showed HLA-associated enrichment of the CDR3 'QG' motif. Study-wide points: Approximately 25% of private leukemic clonotypes occurred rarely in other patients' non-leukemic repertoires.

Sequenced by immunoSEQ multiplex PCR; TCRdb stores in-frame clones only, minus some. The sample includes tens of thousands of clones, roughly 82% seen only once; the top ten take around 9.2%. On this clone itself: Its antigen is not identified.

The CDR3 contains 17 residues. Trimming took 7 bases from V and 2 from J; bases not matched to a gene: 11. The germline gives CDR1 SGHTA, CDR2 FQGNSA. The genes are TRBV7-2 and TRBJ2-6, with 7 bases matching TRBD2. The TCR was taken from a human donor in good health. What was sequenced was CD4+ T cells from blood buffy coats. The chain's CDR3 is CASNHLGGSAGANVLTF. As DNA, the CDR3 is TGTGCCAGCAACCACCTCGGGGGGTCCGCTGGGGCCAACGTCCTGACTTTC. Full variable domain (outside the CDR3, taken from reference TRBV7-2 and TRBJ2-6): GAGVSQSPSNKVTEKGKDVELRCDPISGHTALYWYRQSLGQGLEFLIYFQGNSAPDKSGLPSDRFSAERTGGSVSTLTIQRTQQEDSAVYLCASNHLGGSAGANVLTFGAGSRLTVL.